This T cell receptor (beta chain) is from a study of blood T cell repertoires in COVID-19. The overall study: Both acute and convalescent COVID-19 samples were obtained from the United States, Italy and Spain. PBMCs, B-cell-depleted T cells, or T cells provided the cDNA or gDNA that made up the material.

Assay: immunoSEQ multiplex PCR; the TCRdb copy retains only in-frame clones and omits some. Of over 45,000 clones listed, about 70% were seen once; the top ten hold roughly a fifth. The CDR3 is 14 amino acids. Trimming cost V 5 bases and J 2 bases; bases outside gene matches: 4. The germline V gene has CDR1 SGHVS and CDR2 FQNEAQ. The V gene is TRBV7-8, the J gene TRBJ1-2; TRBD1 matches at 8 bases. The material sequenced was peripheral blood. This TCR was recovered from a man in his fifties or sixties with active or convalescent COVID-19. The CDR3 nucleotides are TGTGCCAGCAGCGAACGACAGGGGAACTATGGCTACACCTTC. Translating gives CASSERQGNYGYTF.